This TCR beta chain emerged from a study of T cell changes during pregnancy in multiple sclerosis. The table came from immunoSEQ multiplex PCR; TCRdb's copy has only in-frame clones and leaves some out. The table records 50,000 to 55,000 clones, about 94% of them present only once. The clonotype was recovered from a female donor with multiple sclerosis, enrolled in a pregnancy study. This specimen was CD4+ T cells from peripheral blood mononuclear cells, taken after pregnancy.

CDR3 amino acids: CATTTRGRTNYEQYF. Here the CDR3 DNA reads TGTGCCACCACTACAAGAGGGAGGACGAACTACGAGCAGTACTTC. The chain combines TRBV19 with TRBJ2-7; tentatively, D is TRBD2 (6 bases). This CDR3 is built from 15 residues. Germline CDR1 reads LNHDA; CDR2 reads SQIVND (reference sequence). V lost 10 bases and J lost 3, with 22 bases in between.